These 22 T cell receptor beta chains were all obtained from the same sample, sequenced in a study of CD8+CD57+ T cells in acquired aplastic anemia. Profiling that covered TCR beta VDJ and CDR3 relied on genomic DNA as its template. One entry per CDR3 protein, called by TCRdb with MiXCR from the reads. Counted here are 35,000 to 45,000 distinct CDR3 sequences, roughly three quarters occurring once; the ten biggest clones make up roughly 22%. The material sequenced was sorted CD4+, CD8+, or CD8+CD57+ T cells (not recorded which) from PBMCs. The source of these receptors is a human donor in good health, serving as a control.

The chain carries TRBV10-1 and TRBJ1-2; possibly TRBD1 for D (5 bases). The CDR3 spans 13 residues. Germline-derived CDR1 and CDR2 are WNHNN and SYGVQD (reference sequence). The V gene lost 7 bases and the J gene lost 8 bases, with 17 bases spanning the gap. The CDR3 DNA follows: TGCGCCAGCACCGCCGGCAGGGTCGACGGCTACACCTTC. This sequence encodes CASTAGRVDGYTF.

The V call is TRBV2, the J call TRBJ2-1; 13 positions agree with TRBD2. This CDR3 has 14 amino acids. CDR1 is SNHLY and CDR2 is FYNNEI in the germline V gene. V shed 8 bases and J 10 bases; nucleotides not matched to a gene: 8. The CDR3 sequence is CASGWTSGGNEQFF. The CDR3 DNA is TGTGCCAGCGGATGGACTAGCGGGGGCAACGAGCAGTTCTTC. Supplemented by reference TRBV2 and TRBJ2-1, the full variable domain reads EPEVTQTPSHQVTQMGQEVILRCVPISNHLYFYWYRQILGQKVEFLVSFYNNEISEKSEIFDDQFSVERPDGSNFTLKIRSTKLEDSAMYFCASGWTSGGNEQFFGPGTRLTVL.

This chain links TRBV25-1 with TRBJ1-2; the match to TRBD1 covers 7 bases. The CDR3 runs 13 residues. CDR1 MGHDK and CDR2 SYGVNS come from the germline V gene. Trimming removed 6 bases from V and 8 bases from J; junction bases left unmatched: 9. Here the CDR3 reads CASSGRGRVGYTF. The DNA for the CDR3 is TGTGCCAGCAGCGGGAGGGGGCGAGTCGGCTACACCTTC.

CDR3 protein: CASSHPGPRGESPLHF. The CDR3 DNA follows: TGTGCCAGCAGCCACCCCGGACCTCGTGGTGAATCACCCCTCCACTTT. The genes are TRBV11-1 and TRBJ1-6; no firm D call. From germline, CDR1 is SGHAT and CDR2 FQDESV (reference sequence). The CDR3 spans 16 residues. Trimming removed 5 bases at V and 10 bases at J, with 21 bases between.

This rearrangement joins TRBV6-2 or TRBV6-3 to TRBJ2-7; the match to TRBD1 covers 9 bases. CDR1 and CDR2 from the germline V gene are MNHEY and SVGEGT. CDR3 length: 12 residues. Trimming removed 9 bases from V and 6 bases from J; junction bases left unmatched: 6. The DNA of the CDR3 is TGTGCCAGTAGGACAGGGGAAGGCGAGCAGTACTTC. Its protein is CASRTGEGEQYF.

The chain couples TRBV19 to TRBJ1-2; 7 nucleotides agree with TRBD1. The ends lost 4 bases at V and 0 bases at J; junction bases unmatched: 5. CDR3 length: 15 residues. Germline V gene data show CDR1 as LNHDA and CDR2 as SQIVND (reference sequence). CDR3 residues: CASSRPGQTNYGYTF. Written as DNA, the CDR3 is TGTGCCAGTAGTAGGCCGGGACAGACTAACTATGGCTACACCTTC.

The chain links TRBV6-2 or TRBV6-3 to TRBJ1-2; the match to TRBD1 covers 7 bases. CDR1 is MNHEY and CDR2 is SVGEGT in the germline V gene. The CDR3 has 15 amino acids. J lost 3 bases, V lost 5 bases, and 9 bases had no gene match. CDR3 region: CASSTPQGLDYGYTF. For the CDR3, the DNA is TGTGCCAGCAGTACCCCACAGGGGCTGGACTATGGCTACACCTTC.

The CDR3 DNA follows: TGCAGTGCTTCTCGGACTAGCGGGGCCTTCGGGGAGACCCAGTACTTC. It is translated as CSASRTSGAFGETQYF. J is TRBJ2-5 and V is TRBV20-1, with 12 nucleotides matching TRBD2. This CDR3 comprises 16 residues. Unmatched junction bases numbered 12, after V lost 5 bases and J lost 5 bases. Germline CDR1 is DFQATT and CDR2 is SNEGSKA (reference sequence).

The rearrangement joins TRBV20-1 to TRBJ2-7, with a possible D match to TRBD2 (6 bases). This CDR3 region has 13 residues. Germline V gene sequence: CDR1 DFQATT, CDR2 SNEGSKA (reference sequence). Trimming shortened V by 5 bases and J by 4 bases, and 15 bases separated the two germline ends. CDR3 amino acids: CSALTGSSYEQYF. CDR3 nucleotides: TGCAGTGCTCTAACCGGGAGTTCGTACGAGCAGTACTTC.

The chain combines TRBV10-3 with TRBJ2-3; TRBD2 matches at 14 bases. J gave up 2 bases and V 10 bases, and 2 bases lay outside the gene matches. From germline, CDR1 is ENHRY and CDR2 SYGVKD. The CDR3 sequence is 14 residues long. The CDR3 protein is CATGLAGVTDTQYF. The CDR3 nucleotides are TGTGCCACGGGACTAGCGGGGGTCACAGATACGCAGTATTTT.

The chain employs TRBV29-1 and TRBJ1-5, with D possibly matching TRBD1 (5 bases). V was shortened by 8 bases and J by 7 bases, with 18 bases between the two germline ends. This CDR3 is built from 13 residues. Germline loops: CDR1 SQVTM, CDR2 ANQGSEA. CDR3 amino acids: CSSFGRADQPQHF. DNA for the CDR3: TGCAGCTCCTTTGGCAGGGCGGACCAGCCCCAGCATTTT.

The chain links TRBV20-1 to TRBJ1-1, with D tentatively TRBD1 (5 bases). Germline V gene lookup returns CDR1 DFQATT and CDR2 SNEGSKA (reference sequence). The CDR3 contains 13 residues. Trimming pared 5 bases from V and 6 bases from J, leaving 16 bases between. The CDR3 DNA sequence: TGCAGTGCTCTCCAGGGTTGGGGCCCTGAAGCTTTCTTT. This sequence encodes CSALQGWGPEAFF.

The V and J genes are TRBV7-2 and TRBJ2-2; possible D gene TRBD1, 5 bases. The CDR3 extends over 14 amino acids. Trimming shortened V by 3 bases and J by 5 bases, and 10 bases separated the two germline ends. Germline V gene lookup returns CDR1 SGHTA and CDR2 FQGNSA. CDR3 bases: TGTGCCAGCAGCTTGGGCAGGGATACCGGGGAGCTGTTTTTT. Residues: CASSLGRDTGELFF.

The chain employs TRBV5-1 and TRBJ2-2; 10 bases match TRBD2. Losses at the gene ends were 0 bases for V and 5 bases for J; bases not matched to a gene: 4. There are 16 residues in the CDR3. Germline CDR1 reads SGHRS; CDR2 reads YFSETQ. CDR3 region: CASSLGSSGGTGELFF. CDR3 coding DNA: TGCGCCAGCAGCTTGGGTAGTAGCGGGGGGACCGGGGAGCTGTTTTTT.

Sample share makes this clonotype medium-sized. V is TRBV9 and J is TRBJ1-2, with 7 bases lining up with TRBD1. V shed 0 bases, J shed 8 bases, and the junction held 16 bases outside the gene matches. CDR1 SGDLS and CDR2 YYNGEE come from the germline V gene. The CDR3 loop spans 17 amino acids. The CDR3 spells CASSVEAGGAVLGGYTF. For the CDR3, the DNA is TGTGCCAGCAGCGTAGAAGCAGGGGGAGCGGTTCTGGGAGGCTACACCTTC.

The J gene is TRBJ1-5, the V gene TRBV10-1; no clear D gene. Germline values: CDR1 WNHNN, CDR2 SYGVQD (reference sequence). Trimming pared 6 bases from V and 0 bases from J, leaving 9 bases between. This CDR3 comprises 14 residues. The CDR3 DNA follows: TGCGCCAGCAGCGCCCCTTATAGCAATCAGCCCCAGCATTTT. This translates into CASSAPYSNQPQHF.

The sample holds a few counts of this clonotype. V is TRBV2 and J is TRBJ1-6; possible D gene TRBD1, 5 bases. Germline CDR1 and CDR2: SNHLY and FYNNEI. This CDR3 comprises 14 residues. V was trimmed by 6 bases and J by 10 bases, leaving 16 bases between them. DNA of the CDR3: TGTGCCAGCAGCGCCGGGACCCAAGTGTCACCCCTCCACTTT. Encoded protein: CASSAGTQVSPLHF.

CDR3 region: CATSRRSGSERDGYTF. CDR3 DNA: TGTGCCACCAGCAGGCGGTCCGGGTCGGAACGGGATGGCTACACCTTC. V gene TRBV15 combines with J gene TRBJ1-2; D gene ambiguous. V gave up 3 bases and J gave up 6 bases, with 20 bases separating them. The CDR3 is made up of 16 amino acids. Germline CDR1 LNHNV, CDR2 YYDKDF (reference sequence). Based on the CDR3 plus reference TRBV15 and TRBJ1-2, the full variable domain is DAMVIQNPRYQVTQFGKPVTLSCSQTLNHNVMYWYQQKSSQAPKLLFHYYDKDFNNEADTPDNFQSRRPNTSFCFLDIRSPGLGDTAMYLCATSRRSGSERDGYTFGSGTRLTVV.

The chain joins TRBV2 to TRBJ2-6, with D perhaps matching TRBD1 (6 bases). Trimming shortened V by 6 bases and J by 0 bases, and 9 bases separated the two germline ends. The CDR3 has 15 residues. Germline V gene data show CDR1 as SNHLY and CDR2 as FYNNEI. The DNA of the CDR3 is TGTGCCAGCAGGGAACAGGGCTCTGGGGCCAACGTCCTGACTTTC. Protein: CASREQGSGANVLTF.

The chain is built from TRBV7-8 and TRBJ2-7; D is undetermined. CDR1 SGHVS and CDR2 FQNEAQ come from the germline V gene. Trimming shortened V by 9 bases and J by 5 bases, and 5 bases separated the two germline ends. The CDR3 loop spans 9 amino acids. The CDR3 sequence is CARYDEQYF. The CDR3 DNA sequence: TGTGCCAGGTATGACGAGCAGTACTTC.

V is TRBV29-1 and J is TRBJ1-2; D unresolved. The CDR3 spans 15 residues. Trimming left V 0 bases short and J 4 bases short, with 15 bases between. Germline V gene data show CDR1 as SQVTM and CDR2 as ANQGSEA. CDR3 protein: CSVEERGSGVYGYTF. The DNA of the CDR3 is TGCAGCGTTGAAGAACGGGGTTCTGGGGTCTATGGCTACACCTTC. Drawing the rest from reference TRBV29-1 and TRBJ1-2, the complete variable domain is SAVISQKPSRDICQRGTSLTIQCQVDSQVTMMFWYRQQPGQSLTLIATANQGSEATYESGFVIDKFPISRPNLTFSTLTVSNMSPEDSSIYLCSVEERGSGVYGYTFGSGTRLTVV.

This chain links TRBV12-3 or TRBV12-4 with TRBJ1-5, with a possible D match to TRBD1 (5 bases). The CDR3 is 15 amino acids. Trimming removed 2 bases at V and 5 bases at J, with 13 bases between. DNA for the CDR3: TGTGCCAGCAGTTTAAAGGGGATCGGGTATCAGCCCCAGCATTTT. It translates to CASSLKGIGYQPQHF.